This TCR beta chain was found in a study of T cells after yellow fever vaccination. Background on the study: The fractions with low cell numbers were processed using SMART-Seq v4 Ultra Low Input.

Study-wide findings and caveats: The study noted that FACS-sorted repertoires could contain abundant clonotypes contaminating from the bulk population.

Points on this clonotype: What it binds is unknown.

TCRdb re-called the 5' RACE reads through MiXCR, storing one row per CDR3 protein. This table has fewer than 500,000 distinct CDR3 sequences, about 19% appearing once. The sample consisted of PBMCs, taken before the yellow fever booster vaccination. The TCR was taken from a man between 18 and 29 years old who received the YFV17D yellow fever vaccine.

The CDR3 here is CASGPGPPPREQYF. The CDR3, as DNA: TGCGCCAGCGGACCGGGACCACCCCCTCGTGAGCAGTACTTC. This chain links TRBV10-1 with TRBJ2-7; either TRBD1 or TRBD2 may fit D (5 bases each). Trimming stripped 8 bases from V and 7 bases from J, with 21 bases between. The V gene's germline CDR1 is WNHNN and CDR2 SYGVQD (reference sequence). The CDR3 extends over 14 amino acids.